Listed below are T cell receptor beta chains from one sample, sequenced in a study of blood T cell repertoires in COVID-19. Sequencing was performed with immunoSEQ multiplex PCR; in TCRdb, only in-frame clones are kept and a portion is missing. The table lists approximately 170,000 clones, approximately 84% of them singletons. Sequences were obtained from PBMCs or T cells enriched from blood (not recorded which). The receptors were gathered from a woman aged 25 to 39 who had recovered from COVID-19. CDR3s include the opening cysteine and the closing phenylalanine or tryptophan. The order of the fields is V gene, D gene, clone size, J gene, CDR3 protein, CDR3 DNA. The D gene is left open where the match is weak. Not every row has a clone size; where given, it reads once, few, many or a size class.

TRBV18,.,.,TRBJ1-2,CASSPPRTNYGYTF,TGTGCCAGCTCACCACCTAGAACTAACTATGGCTACACCTTC
TRBV5-4,.,.,TRBJ1-1,CASSLERSSNTEAFF,TGTGCCAGCAGCTTGGAACGGAGCTCGAACACTGAAGCTTTCTTT
TRBV19,TRBD2,.,TRBJ2-1,CASSVSTSGANEQFF,TGTGCCAGTAGTGTATCAACTAGCGGGGCGAATGAGCAGTTCTTC
TRBV6-5,.,.,TRBJ2-2,CASSYSQFTGELFF,TGTGCCAGCAGTTACTCACAGTTCACCGGGGAGCTGTTTTTT
TRBV7-9,.,.,TRBJ2-3,CASSSPYTDTQYF,TGTGCCAGCAGCTCACCCTACACAGATACGCAGTATTTT
TRBV18,.,.,TRBJ2-2,CASSPASSGTGELFF,TGTGCCAGCTCACCAGCGAGTTCAGGCACCGGGGAGCTGTTTTTT
TRBV5-1,TRBD1,.,TRBJ2-2,CASSQGQGITGELFF,TGCGCCAGCAGCCAGGGACAGGGGATAACCGGGGAGCTGTTTTTT
TRBV27,TRBD1,.,TRBJ2-3,CASSLWDRGPTDTQYF,TGTGCCAGCAGTTTATGGGACAGGGGTCCCACAGATACGCAGTATTTT
TRBV9,.,.,TRBJ1-5,CASSVAGEGGQPQHF,TGTGCCAGCAGCGTAGCTGGGGAGGGCGGTCAGCCCCAGCATTTT
TRBV7-2,TRBD1,.,TRBJ2-1,CASSKDRGYNEQFF,TGTGCCAGCAGCAAGGACAGGGGATACAATGAGCAGTTCTTC
TRBV2,.,.,TRBJ2-6,CASSEGGGFGANVLTF,TGTGCCAGCAGTGAAGGTGGGGGGTTCGGGGCCAACGTCCTGACTTTC
TRBV12-3/TRBV12-4,.,few,TRBJ2-3,CASSAGGTDTQYF,TGTGCCAGCAGTGCTGGGGGGACAGATACGCAGTATTTT
TRBV7-9,TRBD1,.,TRBJ1-5,CASSSEAGTGGGSNQPQHF,TGTGCCAGCAGCTCAGAGGCCGGGACAGGGGGAGGTAGCAATCAGCCCCAGCATTTT
TRBV4-2,.,.,TRBJ1-1,CASSLDRMNTEAFF,TGTGCCAGCAGCCTCGACAGAATGAACACTGAAGCTTTCTTT